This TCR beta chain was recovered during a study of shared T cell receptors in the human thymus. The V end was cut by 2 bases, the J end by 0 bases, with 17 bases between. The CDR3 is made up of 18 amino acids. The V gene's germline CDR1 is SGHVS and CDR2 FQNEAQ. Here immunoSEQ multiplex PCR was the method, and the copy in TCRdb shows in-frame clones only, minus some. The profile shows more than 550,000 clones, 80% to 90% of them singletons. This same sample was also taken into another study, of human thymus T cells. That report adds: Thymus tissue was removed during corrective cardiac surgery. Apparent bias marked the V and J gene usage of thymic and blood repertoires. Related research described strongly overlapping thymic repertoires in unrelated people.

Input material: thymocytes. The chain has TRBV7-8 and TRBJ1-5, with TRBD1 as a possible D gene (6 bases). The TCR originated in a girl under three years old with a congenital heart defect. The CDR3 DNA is TGTGCCAGCAGCTTACTCGGACAGTTTCTGGATAGCAATCAGCCCCAGCATTTT. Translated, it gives CASSLLGQFLDSNQPQHF.